This T cell receptor beta chain was recorded in a study of T cell repertoires in cytomegalovirus infection. The overall study: The authors used CMV epitopes that were HLA-C-restricted (recently identified) and HLA-B-restricted (well studied). Indicated by public TCR beta signatures were CMV infection and matching HLA type.

Overall study results and limits: The response measured ex vivo was dominated by TCR beta clonotypes (HLA-C-restricted and CMV-specific). Adding up the frequency of public TCR beta families identified people who carried CMV plus the relevant HLA.

TCRdb independently ran MiXCR on the reads; one entry per CDR3 protein. Found here are approximately 600,000 distinct CDR3 sequences, under 45% of them singletons; the top ten hold 48%. On this clonotype: The antigen is unknown.

This sequence originates from a human donor in good health (CMV status not recorded). Some clones in this sample may be carry-over from other donors' samples. The sequences come from cultured PBMCs, collected from culture after CMV antigen stimulation.

The CDR3 sequence is CSVAGQGIKTQYF. The CDR3 region has the DNA TGCAGCGTGGCGGGACAGGGGATAAAGACCCAGTACTTC. V usage is TRBV29-1 and J usage is TRBJ2-5, with TRBD1 identical over 10 bases. J gave up 6 bases and V 6 bases, and 7 bases lay outside the gene matches. The CDR3 has 13 residues. From germline, CDR1 is SQVTM and CDR2 ANQGSEA.